This T cell receptor (beta chain) originates from a study of CD4 T cells in relation to SARS-CoV-2 and coronaviruses. In the case of this clone: Its antigen is undetermined.

Profiling relied on immunoSEQ multiplex PCR, and the TCRdb table lists in-frame clones only, not all of them. The table records more than 20,000 clones, 65% to 80% of them present only once. The CDR3 is made up of 14 amino acids. Germline assignment: CDR1 MNHEY and CDR2 SVGEGT. Trimming cost V 3 bases and J 4 bases; bases outside gene matches: 3. The unexposed donors gave CD4+ T cells in 2011-2018, prior to COVID-19. CD4+ T cells were isolated from the cells after about nine days of culture. As cell numbers allowed, unexposed-donor CD4+ T cells faced SARS-CoV-2 S/N and four cold-coronavirus spikes. Each well had 1.5 million to 2.5 million PBMCs in about 5% human AB serum with IL-2.

The sample taken for sequencing was CD4+ T cells from PBMCs, cultured in vitro. This receptor was identified in a human donor in good health. The chain links TRBV6-2 or TRBV6-3 to TRBJ2-7; 10 bases align to TRBD2. The DNA of the CDR3 is TGTGCCAGCAGTTATCCTAGCGGGAGTTACGAGCAGTACTTC. Protein product: CASSYPSGSYEQYF.